A selection of T cell receptor beta chains follows, all from one sample in a study of T cell changes during pregnancy in multiple sclerosis. Generated by immunoSEQ multiplex PCR, the TCRdb table keeps only in-frame clones and is missing some. The sample yields some 120,000 clones, roughly nine tenths seen once. The sample in question was peripheral blood, obtained in the third trimester of pregnancy. Source of these receptors: a female donor with multiple sclerosis, enrolled in a pregnancy study. Both conserved end residues are part of each CDR3. The D gene is left open where the match is weak. Clone sizes are given selectively: once, few, many, or a class where the clone is expanded.

j_gene: TRBJ1-2
v_gene: TRBV5-6
d_gene: NA
abundance: NA
CDR3aa: CASSFIGTPRRGYTF
CDR3nt: TGTGCCAGCAGCTTTATTGGGACTCCAAGAAGGGGCTACACCTTC

j_gene: TRBJ2-2
v_gene: TRBV19
d_gene: TRBD2
abundance: NA
CDR3aa: CASQKGGGQVGTGELFF
CDR3nt: TGTGCCAGTCAAAAGGGCGGGGGGCAGGTTGGAACCGGGGAGCTGTTTTTT

j_gene: TRBJ2-5
v_gene: TRBV10-3
d_gene: TRBD2
abundance: NA
CDR3aa: CAIRGAGGQETQYF
CDR3nt: TGTGCCATCAGAGGGGCGGGGGGGCAGGAGACCCAGTACTTC

j_gene: TRBJ2-7
v_gene: TRBV4-2
d_gene: TRBD2
abundance: once
CDR3aa: CASSQESVAGGTYEQYF
CDR3nt: TGTGCCAGCAGCCAAGAGTCCGTGGCGGGGGGCACCTACGAGCAGTACTTC

j_gene: TRBJ1-2
v_gene: TRBV2
d_gene: NA
abundance: NA
CDR3aa: CASSEDGVYGYTF
CDR3nt: TGTGCCAGCAGTGAAGACGGGGTCTATGGCTACACCTTC

j_gene: TRBJ1-3
v_gene: TRBV6-1
d_gene: NA
abundance: NA
CDR3aa: CASSEQGTGNTIYF
CDR3nt: TGTGCCAGCAGTGAACAGGGGACGGGAAACACCATATATTTT

j_gene: TRBJ1-5
v_gene: TRBV19
d_gene: NA
abundance: few
CDR3aa: CASSGGGPGGNQPQHF
CDR3nt: TGTGCCAGTAGTGGCGGGGGGCCGGGAGGCAATCAGCCCCAGCATTTT

j_gene: TRBJ2-7
v_gene: TRBV18
d_gene: NA
abundance: NA
CDR3aa: CASSPPYNPPGSYEQYF
CDR3nt: TGTGCCAGCTCACCACCATATAACCCTCCGGGTTCCTACGAGCAGTACTTC

j_gene: TRBJ1-2
v_gene: TRBV5-4
d_gene: TRBD1
abundance: NA
CDR3aa: CASSLWRGQGADGYTF
CDR3nt: TGTGCCAGCAGCTTGTGGCGTGGGCAGGGGGCCGATGGCTACACCTTC

j_gene: TRBJ1-1
v_gene: TRBV6-6
d_gene: NA
abundance: NA
CDR3aa: CASSYTQGNTEAFF
CDR3nt: TGTGCCAGCAGTTACACGCAGGGGAACACTGAAGCTTTCTTT

j_gene: TRBJ2-1
v_gene: TRBV7-2
d_gene: TRBD2
abundance: NA
CDR3aa: CASSPPSGGANNEQFF
CDR3nt: TGTGCCAGCAGCCCACCTAGCGGGGGGGCCAACAATGAGCAGTTCTTC

j_gene: TRBJ2-3
v_gene: TRBV28
d_gene: NA
abundance: NA
CDR3aa: CASSSVLDTQYF
CDR3nt: TGTGCCAGCAGTAGCGTTTTAGATACGCAGTATTTT

j_gene: TRBJ1-2
v_gene: TRBV29-1
d_gene: NA
abundance: once
CDR3aa: CSVATGSYGYTF
CDR3nt: TGCAGCGTAGCGACAGGTTCATATGGCTACACCTTC

j_gene: TRBJ1-3
v_gene: TRBV5-4
d_gene: NA
abundance: NA
CDR3aa: CASSLRGDTGNTIYF
CDR3nt: TGTGCCAGCAGTCTCAGGGGCGACACTGGGAACACCATATATTTT

j_gene: TRBJ1-2
v_gene: TRBV30
d_gene: TRBD1
abundance: NA
CDR3aa: CAWSPDRGFYGYTF
CDR3nt: TGTGCCTGGAGTCCTGACAGGGGGTTCTATGGCTACACCTTC

j_gene: TRBJ2-5
v_gene: TRBV10-3
d_gene: NA
abundance: once
CDR3aa: CATTNRELGETQYF
CDR3nt: TGTGCCACTACGAACAGGGAACTGGGAGAGACCCAGTACTTC

j_gene: TRBJ1-1
v_gene: TRBV9
d_gene: NA
abundance: NA
CDR3aa: CASSGPTDAASGTEAFF
CDR3nt: TGTGCCAGCAGCGGACCCACTGACGCCGCTTCGGGCACTGAAGCTTTCTTT

j_gene: TRBJ2-1
v_gene: TRBV5-4
d_gene: NA
abundance: NA
CDR3aa: CASTMQGQGLNEQFF
CDR3nt: TGTGCCAGCACCATGCAAGGGCAGGGGCTGAATGAGCAGTTCTTC

j_gene: TRBJ1-1
v_gene: TRBV5-5
d_gene: NA
abundance: once
CDR3aa: CASSLATGTEAFF
CDR3nt: TGTGCCAGCAGCTTGGCCACGGGGACTGAAGCTTTCTTT

j_gene: TRBJ2-7
v_gene: TRBV2
d_gene: TRBD1
abundance: few
CDR3aa: CASRTGVGDEQYF
CDR3nt: TGTGCCAGCAGGACAGGGGTGGGCGACGAGCAGTACTTC

j_gene: TRBJ1-5
v_gene: TRBV10-2
d_gene: NA
abundance: NA
CDR3aa: CASSEVDSNQPQHF
CDR3nt: TGCGCCAGCAGTGAGGTAGATAGCAATCAGCCCCAGCATTTT

j_gene: TRBJ1-5
v_gene: TRBV10-3
d_gene: NA
abundance: NA
CDR3aa: CAISKTDDNQPQHF
CDR3nt: TGTGCCATCAGTAAGACAGACGACAATCAGCCCCAGCATTTT

j_gene: TRBJ2-3
v_gene: TRBV9
d_gene: NA
abundance: NA
CDR3aa: CASSVGAVVSAQYF
CDR3nt: TGTGCCAGCAGCGTAGGGGCAGTGGTCTCGGCGCAGTATTTT

j_gene: TRBJ1-1
v_gene: TRBV2
d_gene: TRBD1
abundance: NA
CDR3aa: CASSGGGRLEAFF
CDR3nt: TGTGCCAGCAGTGGAGGGGGCCGTTTAGAAGCTTTCTTT

j_gene: TRBJ1-2
v_gene: TRBV9
d_gene: TRBD1
abundance: few
CDR3aa: CASSGTGTGSRYTF
CDR3nt: TGTGCCAGCAGCGGTACCGGGACAGGCTCCCGCTACACCTTC

j_gene: TRBJ1-2
v_gene: TRBV5-6
d_gene: TRBD1
abundance: NA
CDR3aa: CASSPEGRGRYGYTF
CDR3nt: TGTGCCAGCAGCCCGGAGGGCAGGGGGAGGTATGGCTACACCTTC

j_gene: TRBJ2-2
v_gene: TRBV6-1
d_gene: TRBD1
abundance: once
CDR3aa: CASSAGSGQGATGELFF
CDR3nt: TGTGCCAGCAGTGCGGGCTCGGGACAGGGTGCGACCGGGGAGCTGTTTTTT

j_gene: TRBJ2-7
v_gene: TRBV7-3
d_gene: NA
abundance: few
CDR3aa: CASSLTTGREQYF
CDR3nt: TGTGCCAGCAGCTTAACGACAGGACGAGAGCAGTACTTC